This T cell receptor (beta chain) was sequenced during a study of T cell repertoires in cytomegalovirus infection. Study-wide context: Evidence of both CMV infection and a matching HLA type came from public TCR beta signatures. General study points: Across the ex vivo response, the dominant clonotypes were HLA-C-restricted CMV-specific TCR beta clonotypes. Accumulated public TCR beta family frequency recognized individuals carrying CMV together with the relevant HLA.

The CDR3 runs to 15 residues. Germline CDR1 and CDR2: SGHKS and YYEKEE (reference sequence). V shed 5 bases and J shed 0 bases, with 13 bases lying between them. A single record per CDR3 protein comes from TCRdb applying MiXCR to the reads. Here the sample spans 150,000 to 200,000 distinct CDR3 sequences, around 20% being singletons. On this clonotype: What it binds is unknown.

The V gene is TRBV5-5, the J gene TRBJ2-3, with D perhaps matching TRBD1 (6 bases). The source is a human donor in good health (CMV status not recorded). Some clones in this sample may be carry-over from other donors' samples. The sequenced sample consisted of PBMCs. Written as DNA, the CDR3 is TGTGCCAGCAGGGCGGTCACAGGGAGCACAGATACGCAGTATTTT. Its translation: CASRAVTGSTDTQYF.